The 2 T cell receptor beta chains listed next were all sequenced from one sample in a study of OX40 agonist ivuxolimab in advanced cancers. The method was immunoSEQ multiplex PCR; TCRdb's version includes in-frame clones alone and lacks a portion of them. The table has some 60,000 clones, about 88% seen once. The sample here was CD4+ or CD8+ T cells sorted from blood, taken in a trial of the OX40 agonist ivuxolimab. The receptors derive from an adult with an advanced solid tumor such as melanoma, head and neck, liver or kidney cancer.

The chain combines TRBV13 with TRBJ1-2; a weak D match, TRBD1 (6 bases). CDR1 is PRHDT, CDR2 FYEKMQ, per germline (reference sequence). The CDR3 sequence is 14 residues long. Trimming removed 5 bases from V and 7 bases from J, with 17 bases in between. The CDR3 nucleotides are TGTGCCAGCAGCATTGGGGGCAGGGCTGGTGGCTACACCTTC. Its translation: CASSIGGRAGGYTF. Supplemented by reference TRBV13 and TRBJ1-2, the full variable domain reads AAGVIQSPRHLIKEKRETATLKCYPIPRHDTVYWYQQGPGQDPQFLISFYEKMQSDKGSIPDRFSAQQFSDYHSELNMSSLELGDSALYFCASSIGGRAGGYTFGSGTRLTVV.

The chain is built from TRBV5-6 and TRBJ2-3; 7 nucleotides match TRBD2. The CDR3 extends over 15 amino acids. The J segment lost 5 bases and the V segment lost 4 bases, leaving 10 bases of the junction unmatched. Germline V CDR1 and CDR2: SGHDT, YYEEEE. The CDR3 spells CASSPDGGNVDTQYF. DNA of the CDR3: TGTGCCAGCAGCCCGGACGGGGGGAATGTAGATACGCAGTATTTT.